These 7 T cell receptor beta chains came from one sample sequenced in a study of early T cells in non-severe SARS-CoV-2 infection. TCRdb itself ran the 5' RACE reads through MiXCR, one entry per CDR3 protein. This table holds 55,000 to 80,000 distinct CDR3 sequences, 11% found once. Specimen: whole blood. Receptors were obtained from an adult who was a healthcare worker with PCR-confirmed SARS-CoV-2 infection or an uninfected control (not recorded which).

This clonotype was counted only a few times. The chain is built from TRBV7-9 and TRBJ1-1; D call uncertain. V dropped 5 bases and J dropped 2 bases, with 12 bases sitting between them. Germline V gene data show CDR1 as SEHNR and CDR2 as FQNEAQ (reference sequence). This CDR3 is built from 14 residues. CDR3 nucleotide sequence: TGTGCCAGCAGCCCCTCGGGCTTCAACACTGAAGCTTTCTTT. Protein sequence: CASSPSGFNTEAFF.

At least ten counts were recorded for this clonotype. V and J are TRBV12-3 or TRBV12-4 and TRBJ2-1; D is uncertain. The CDR3 is 16 amino acids. Trimming stripped 1 base from V and 6 bases from J, with 16 bases between. In DNA form, the CDR3 reads TGTGCCAGCAGTTTAGACCTAGTCACTTCGACCAATGAGCAGTTCTTC. It yields the protein CASSLDLVTSTNEQFF.

This chain joins TRBV12-3 or TRBV12-4 and TRBJ2-7, with TRBD2 matching 7 bases. J lost 7 bases, V lost 8 bases, and 5 bases had no gene match. There are 11 residues in the CDR3. The CDR3 DNA is TGTGCCAGCGGCCAAGCGGGAGAGCAGTACTTC. Translated, it gives CASGQAGEQYF.

This clonotype came up many times. This rearrangement joins TRBV6-5 to TRBJ1-4; D remains unclear. V lost 4 bases and J lost 0, with 9 bases in between. This CDR3 is 15 amino acids long. CDR1 and CDR2 from the germline V gene are MNHEY and SVGAGI. CDR3 in amino acids: CASSSAGPTNEKLFF. For the CDR3, the DNA is TGTGCCAGCAGTTCCGCCGGACCAACTAATGAAAAACTGTTTTTT.

CDR3 in amino acids: CASSIDTGAYNEQFF. CDR3 bases: TGTGCCAGTAGTATAGATACAGGGGCCTACAATGAGCAGTTCTTC. V gene TRBV19 combines with J gene TRBJ2-1; 7 bases map to TRBD1. This CDR3 spans 15 amino acids. J gave up 2 bases and V 0 bases, and 1 base lay outside the gene matches. CDR1 is LNHDA, CDR2 SQIVND, per germline (reference sequence).

This clonotype came up a few times. V is TRBV11-2 and J is TRBJ2-1, with 8 bases lining up with TRBD1. This CDR3 has 15 amino acids. With 5 bases clipped from V and 3 bases from J, the junction kept 6 bases outside the gene matches. Per the germline V gene, CDR1 is SGHAT and CDR2 is FQNNGV. This CDR3 reads CASSENRGVYNEQFF. The CDR3 coding sequence is TGTGCCAGCAGCGAAAACAGGGGGGTCTACAATGAGCAGTTCTTC.

The chain couples TRBV20-1 to TRBJ2-4; TRBD1 is a possible D gene (6 bases). Trimming took off 5 bases at V and 5 bases at J, with 13 bases between the two ends. The germline gives CDR1 DFQATT, CDR2 SNEGSKA (reference sequence). The CDR3 spans 13 residues. The CDR3, as DNA: TGCAGTGCTTGGGCAGGGGTGGAAAACATTCAGTACTTC. It encodes CSAWAGVENIQYF.